These 16 T cell receptor beta chains were all obtained from the same sample, sequenced in a study of T cell responses to AZD1222 COVID-19 vaccine. Libraries were prepared by immunoSEQ multiplex PCR; TCRdb keeps only in-frame clonotypes and omits some of them. The profile shows tens of thousands of clones, more than 80% of them singletons. The starting material was peripheral blood, obtained on day 0 of MenACWY control vaccination. The receptors derive from an adult in good health.

Written as DNA, the CDR3 is TGTGCCAGCAGGGCTGGACAGGGTTTTTCACCCCTCCACTTT. Residues: CASRAGQGFSPLHF. The chain couples TRBV6-5 to TRBJ1-6, with 8 bases lining up with TRBD1. The CDR3 runs 14 residues. Losses at the gene ends were 6 bases for V and 9 bases for J; bases not matched to a gene: 7. Germline V gene lookup returns CDR1 MNHEY and CDR2 SVGAGI.

The genes are TRBV14 and TRBJ2-2; D gene uncertain. This CDR3 has 12 amino acids. Between the trimmed V and J ends, which lost 4 bases and 5 bases, there was a span of 5 bases. The V gene's germline CDR1 is SGHDN and CDR2 FVKESK. CDR3 sequence reads: CASSLITGELFF. CDR3 bases: TGTGCCAGCAGCCTCATTACCGGGGAGCTGTTTTTT.

The chain carries TRBV4-3 and TRBJ2-3, with 9 bases fitting TRBD2. Germline trimming cut 3 bases from V and 6 bases from J; bases unmatched to any gene: 4. Germline V gene lookup returns CDR1 LGHNA and CDR2 YSLEER. This CDR3 is 14 amino acids long. The chain's CDR3 is CASSQGLAGDTQYF. The CDR3 nucleotides are TGCGCCAGCAGCCAGGGTCTAGCGGGGGATACGCAGTATTTT.

The count of this clone is one. This chain uses TRBV18 with TRBJ2-2; D gene uncertain. Germline CDR1 is KGHSH and CDR2 is LQKENI. This CDR3 is 16 amino acids long. V lost 1 base and J lost 0, with 9 bases in between. Written as DNA, the CDR3 is TGTGCCAGCTCACCACAAGGGAACGCGAACACCGGGGAGCTGTTTTTT. It codes for CASSPQGNANTGELFF.

The chain joins TRBV5-1 to TRBJ2-2; D could derive from TRBD1 or TRBD2 (6 bases each). CDR3 length: 15 residues. Trimming removed 4 bases at V and 6 bases at J, with 16 bases between. In germline, CDR1 is SGHRS, CDR2 YFSETQ. CDR3 residues: CASSTGTPEAGELFF. The CDR3 DNA reads as TGCGCCAGCAGCACAGGGACTCCCGAGGCCGGGGAGCTGTTTTTT.

The J gene is TRBJ2-3, the V gene TRBV29-1; D could derive from TRBD1 or TRBD2 (5 bases each). The V gene's germline CDR1 is SQVTM and CDR2 ANQGSEA. Trimming stripped 7 bases from V and 5 bases from J, with 22 bases between. The CDR3 extends over 15 amino acids. The CDR3 coding sequence is TGCAGCGCCCAAATCGGTCCTAGGGGACGAGATACGCAGTATTTT. This codes for CSAQIGPRGRDTQYF.

This clone was seen only once. The rearrangement joins TRBV5-1 to TRBJ2-7, with D possibly matching TRBD1 (6 bases). V shed 2 bases and J shed 1 base, with 10 bases lying between them. The CDR3 extends over 14 amino acids. Germline CDR1 reads SGHRS; CDR2 reads YFSETQ. Here the CDR3 DNA reads TGCGCCAGCAGCTTATCCGGACAGTCCTACGAGCAGTACTTC. Amino acids: CASSLSGQSYEQYF.

J is TRBJ1-1 and V is TRBV30; TRBD1 might be the D (5 bases). The CDR3 is 11 amino acids. Germline CDR1 is GTSNPN and CDR2 is SVGIG (reference sequence). Trimming stripped 5 bases from V and 8 bases from J, with 12 bases between. The CDR3 DNA sequence: TGTGCCTGGCGACGGGGCCTCGAAGCTTTCTTT. Translation: CAWRRGLEAFF.

This rearrangement joins TRBV7-9 to TRBJ1-2; D may be TRBD1 (5 bases). The CDR3 is made up of 14 amino acids. With 0 bases removed from V and 7 bases from J, the gap between germline ends came to 12 bases. Germline CDR1 SEHNR, CDR2 FQNEAQ (reference sequence). The CDR3: CASSLAGRAPGYTF. The CDR3 nucleotides read TGTGCCAGCAGCTTAGCGGGCAGGGCCCCTGGCTACACCTTC.

This chain links TRBV6-5 with TRBJ2-1; 8 nucleotides match TRBD2. The CDR3 has 15 residues. V was pared by 2 bases and J by 9 bases, with 9 bases of the junction left unmatched. From germline, CDR1 is MNHEY and CDR2 SVGAGI. The CDR3: CASSYVVAGKGEQFF. The DNA for the CDR3 is TGTGCCAGCAGTTACGTGGTAGCGGGAAAGGGTGAGCAGTTCTTC.

The chain carries TRBV3-1 (or the pseudogene TRBV3-2) and TRBJ2-7; 9 nucleotides match TRBD2. CDR3 length: 15 amino acids. The V gene end was trimmed by 1 base and the J gene end by 2 bases; junction bases not matched to a gene: 3. Germline CDR1 and CDR2: LGHDT and YNNKEL (reference sequence). CDR3 protein: CASSQGVAGAYEQYF. The CDR3 bases are TGTGCCAGCAGCCAAGGGGTAGCGGGAGCCTACGAGCAGTACTTC.

This sequence joins TRBV28 and TRBJ2-1; 14 nucleotides line up with TRBD2. CDR3 length: 16 residues. Germline V CDR1 and CDR2: MDHEN, SYDVKM. Trimming cost V 3 bases and J 9 bases; bases outside gene matches: 7. The CDR3: CASSFGLAGGSGEQFF. The CDR3 DNA sequence: TGTGCCAGCAGTTTCGGACTAGCGGGAGGTAGCGGTGAGCAGTTCTTC.

V and J are TRBV6-5 and TRBJ2-1; TRBD1 aligns across 9 bases. The CDR3 contains 15 residues. Germline V gene data show CDR1 as MNHEY and CDR2 as SVGAGI. V was pared by 5 bases and J by 4 bases, with 6 bases of the junction left unmatched. CDR3: CASSTGTGQYNEQFF. In nucleotides, the CDR3 is TGTGCCAGCAGTACCGGGACAGGGCAATACAATGAGCAGTTCTTC.

The chain employs TRBV5-1 and TRBJ2-1; TRBD2 aligns across 9 bases. Unmatched junction bases numbered 12, after V lost 3 bases and J lost 5 bases. CDR3 length: 17 residues. Germline assignment: CDR1 SGHRS and CDR2 YFSETQ. The CDR3 nucleotides are TGCGCCAGCAGCTATGAACTAGCGGGCGGTACCGACAATGAGCAGTTCTTC. It codes for CASSYELAGGTDNEQFF.

V is TRBV28 and J is TRBJ2-5, with D uncertain. The V end lost 3 bases, the J end lost 4 bases, and 6 bases lay between the germline ends. The length of the CDR3 is 12 residues. From germline, CDR1 is MDHEN and CDR2 SYDVKM. In DNA form, the CDR3 reads TGTGCCAGCAGTTTCCCGAGAGAGACCCAGTACTTC. Translation: CASSFPRETQYF. The full variable domain, with the rest looked up from reference TRBV28 and TRBJ2-5, is DVKVTQSSRYLVKRTGEKVFLECVQDMDHENMFWYRQDPGLGLRLIYFSYDVKMKEKGDIPEGYSVSREKKERFSLILESASTNQTSMYLCASSFPRETQYFGPGTRLLVL.

In this sample, this clone turned up once. The chain carries TRBV12-3 or TRBV12-4 and TRBJ1-1, with D unresolved. The CDR3 has 13 amino acids. Trimming took 3 bases from V and 4 from J, leaving 9 bases between them. CDR3 sequence (DNA): TGTGCCAGCAGTTTTAGTGGATCCACTGAAGCTTTCTTT. Its protein is CASSFSGSTEAFF.